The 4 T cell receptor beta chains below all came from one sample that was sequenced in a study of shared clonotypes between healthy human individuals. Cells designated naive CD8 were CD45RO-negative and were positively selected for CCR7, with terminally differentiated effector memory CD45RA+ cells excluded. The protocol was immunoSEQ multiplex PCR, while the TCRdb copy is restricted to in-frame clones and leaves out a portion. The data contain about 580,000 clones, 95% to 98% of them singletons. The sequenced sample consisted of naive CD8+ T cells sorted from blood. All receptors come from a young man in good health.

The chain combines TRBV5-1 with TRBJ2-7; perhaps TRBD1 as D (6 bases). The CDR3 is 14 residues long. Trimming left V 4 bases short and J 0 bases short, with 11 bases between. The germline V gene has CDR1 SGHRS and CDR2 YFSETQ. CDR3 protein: CASSPGTFSYEQYF. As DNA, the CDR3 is TGCGCCAGCAGCCCAGGGACATTCTCCTACGAGCAGTACTTC. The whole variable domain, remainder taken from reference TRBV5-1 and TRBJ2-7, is KAGVTQTPRYLIKTRGQQVTLSCSPISGHRSVSWYQQTPGQGLQFLFEYFSETQRNKGNFPGRFSGRQFSNSRSEMNVSTLELGDSALYLCASSPGTFSYEQYFGPGTRLTVT.

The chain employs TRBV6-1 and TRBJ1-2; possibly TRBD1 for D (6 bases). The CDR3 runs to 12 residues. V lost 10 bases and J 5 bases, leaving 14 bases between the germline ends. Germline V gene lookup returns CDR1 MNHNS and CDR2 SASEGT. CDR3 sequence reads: CATDRQEYGYTF. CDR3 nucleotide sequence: TGTGCCACCGACCGACAGGAGTATGGCTACACCTTC.

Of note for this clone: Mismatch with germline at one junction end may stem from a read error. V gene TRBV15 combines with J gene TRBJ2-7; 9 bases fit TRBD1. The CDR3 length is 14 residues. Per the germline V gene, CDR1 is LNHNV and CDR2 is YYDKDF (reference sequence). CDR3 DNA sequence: TGTGCCACCAGTTGGACAGGGGTATCCTACGAGCGGTACTTC. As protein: CATSWTGVSYERYF. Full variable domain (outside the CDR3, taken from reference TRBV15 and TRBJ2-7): DAMVIQNPRYQVTQFGKPVTLSCSQTLNHNVMYWYQQKSSQAPKLLFHYYDKDFNNEADTPDNFQSRRPNTSFCFLDIRSPGLGDTAMYLCATSWTGVSYERYFGPGTRLTVT.

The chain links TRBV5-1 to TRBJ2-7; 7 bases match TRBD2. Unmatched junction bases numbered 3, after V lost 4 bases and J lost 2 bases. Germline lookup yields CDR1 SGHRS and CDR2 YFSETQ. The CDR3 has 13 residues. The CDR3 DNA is TGCGCCAGCAGCCGGGGGGAAACCTACGAGCAGTACTTC. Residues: CASSRGETYEQYF.